This TCR beta chain comes out of a study of blood T cell repertoires in COVID-19. Study-wide context: Specimens from acute and convalescent COVID-19 originated in the United States, Italy and Spain. Nucleic acid was either cDNA or gDNA, and it came from T cells, B-cell-depleted T cells, or PBMCs.

Between the trimmed V and J ends, which lost 1 base and 2 bases, there was a span of 4 bases. The CDR3 is made up of 13 amino acids. Germline values: CDR1 SGHTA, CDR2 FQGTGA. Per the original data handling: Scientists estimated how many nucleated cells there were by amplifying reference gene primers. Here immunoSEQ multiplex PCR was the method, and the copy in TCRdb shows in-frame clones only, minus some. The V and J calls and clone size were taken over from that table, and D and trimming were inferred from the DNA. The sample holds approximately 300,000 clones, around nine tenths seen once. The chain carries TRBV7-3 and TRBJ2-3; no clear D gene. This sequence was found in a man aged 45-60 years with active or convalescent COVID-19. Sequenced: peripheral blood. The CDR3 DNA reads as TGTGCCAGCAGCTTAAGACTCACAGATACGCAGTATTTT. This sequence encodes CASSLRLTDTQYF.